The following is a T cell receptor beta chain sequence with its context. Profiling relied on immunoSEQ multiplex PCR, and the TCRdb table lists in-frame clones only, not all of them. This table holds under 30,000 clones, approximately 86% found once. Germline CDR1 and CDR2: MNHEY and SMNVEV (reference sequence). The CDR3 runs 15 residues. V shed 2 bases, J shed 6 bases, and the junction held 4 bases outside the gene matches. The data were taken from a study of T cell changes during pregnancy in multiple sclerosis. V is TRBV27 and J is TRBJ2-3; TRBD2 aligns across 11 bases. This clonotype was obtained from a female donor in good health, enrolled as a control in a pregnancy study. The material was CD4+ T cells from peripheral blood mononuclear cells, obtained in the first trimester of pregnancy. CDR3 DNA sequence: TGTGCCAGCAGTTTACTAGCGGGGGGAGAGGATACGCAGTATTTT. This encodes CASSLLAGGEDTQYF.